Below, 15 T cell receptor beta chains from the same sample are listed, as sequenced in a study of cytomegalovirus exposure and HLA in healthy donors. The table came from immunoSEQ multiplex PCR; TCRdb's copy has only in-frame clones and leaves some out. Of approximately 210,000 clones listed, about 84% were seen once; the top ten hold roughly 1.5%. The specimen sequenced was PBMCs. The source is a woman aged 18-29 years in good health and CMV-seronegative.

The chain recombines TRBV6-6 with TRBJ1-3, with D possibly TRBD1 on 5 matching bases. Trimming removed 6 bases from V and 0 bases from J, with 12 bases in between. Germline V CDR1 and CDR2: MNHNY, SVGAGI (reference sequence). CDR3 length: 15 amino acids. The CDR3 bases are TGTGCCAGCAGCCCGAGACAGCACTCTGGAAACACCATATATTTT. Its translation: CASSPRQHSGNTIYF.

The chain recombines TRBV27 with TRBJ1-1; D possibly corresponds to TRBD1 (5 bases). Germline assignment: CDR1 MNHEY and CDR2 SMNVEV (reference sequence). V was pared by 8 bases and J by 2 bases, with 18 bases between. There are 15 residues in the CDR3. Here the CDR3 DNA reads TGTGCCAGCGGAGCGGGGGGGGTACCCAACACTGAAGCTTTCTTT. It translates to CASGAGGVPNTEAFF.

The chain uses TRBV9 and TRBJ1-1; tentative D call: TRBD1 (5 bases). The CDR3 has 14 residues. V was shortened by 3 bases and J by 1 base, with 10 bases between the two germline ends. Per the germline V gene, CDR1 is SGDLS and CDR2 is YYNGEE. The CDR3 is CASSGQGTNTEAFF. Here the CDR3 DNA reads TGTGCCAGCAGCGGGCAGGGTACGAACACTGAAGCTTTCTTT.

The rearrangement joins TRBV9 to TRBJ2-7, with no clear D. The germline CDR1 and CDR2 sequences are SGDLS and YYNGEE. V was pared by 4 bases and J by 5 bases, with 13 bases between. There are 13 residues in the CDR3. The CDR3 DNA follows: TGTGCCAGCAGCAAACCGAACAGTGACGAGCAGTACTTC. Amino acid sequence: CASSKPNSDEQYF.

This rearrangement joins TRBV6-1 to TRBJ2-5; 8 bases line up with TRBD1. This CDR3 contains 18 residues. V trimming: 4 bases; J trimming: 9 bases; junction bases outside the gene matches: 22. Germline V gives CDR1 MNHNS, CDR2 SASEGT. The CDR3 nucleotides read TGTGCCAGCAGTGCCACCGGACAGGGCCAACAGCCGGCAACGGCCCAGTACTTC. Its protein is CASSATGQGQQPATAQYF.

This clone was seen a handful of times. CDR3 region: CASSTRDTEAFF. CDR3 DNA sequence: TGCGCCAGCAGCACGCGGGACACTGAAGCTTTCTTT. The J gene is TRBJ1-1, the V gene TRBV5-1; D is uncertain. In germline, CDR1 is SGHRS, CDR2 YFSETQ. The CDR3 covers 12 residues. Trimming removed 4 bases at V and 3 bases at J, with 7 bases between.

In the case of this clone: Other DNA sequences within the sample encode an identical CDR3. V is TRBV30 and J is TRBJ2-7; 10 positions agree with TRBD2. This CDR3 is 14 amino acids long. CDR1 GTSNPN and CDR2 SVGIG come from the germline V gene (reference sequence). Unmatched junction bases numbered 7, after V lost 2 bases and J lost 6 bases. The CDR3 is CAWSTGLAESEQYF. The CDR3 bases are TGTGCCTGGAGTACCGGACTAGCGGAGAGCGAGCAGTACTTC.

J is TRBJ1-6 and V is TRBV5-1; TRBD1 agrees at 7 bases. The germline gives CDR1 SGHRS, CDR2 YFSETQ. After removal of 4 bases from V and 7 bases from J, the junction contained 8 bases not matched to a gene. The CDR3 is made up of 15 amino acids. The CDR3 nucleotides are TGCGCCAGCAGCCGCCTTGGGACAGAAAATTCACCCCTCCACTTT. Protein: CASSRLGTENSPLHF.

The J gene is TRBJ1-1, the V gene TRBV5-1, with 8 bases identical to TRBD1. Germline CDR1 SGHRS, CDR2 YFSETQ. V shed 3 bases and J 11 bases; nucleotides not matched to a gene: 6. This CDR3 spans 12 amino acids. Here the CDR3 reads CASSSGGLGAFF. CDR3 nucleotide sequence: TGCGCCAGCAGCTCAGGGGGCCTTGGCGCTTTCTTT. Full variable domain (missing parts from reference TRBV5-1 and TRBJ1-1): KAGVTQTPRYLIKTRGQQVTLSCSPISGHRSVSWYQQTPGQGLQFLFEYFSETQRNKGNFPGRFSGRQFSNSRSEMNVSTLELGDSALYLCASSSGGLGAFFGQGTRLTVV.

The rearrangement uses TRBV30 and TRBJ1-2; a possible D gene is TRBD1 (5 bases). Germline CDR1 is GTSNPN and CDR2 is SVGIG (reference sequence). Trimming stripped 5 bases from V and 4 bases from J, with 8 bases between. The CDR3 is made up of 11 amino acids. The CDR3 region is CAWDQGYGYTF. The CDR3 nucleotides read TGTGCCTGGGACCAGGGCTATGGCTACACCTTC.

This sequence joins TRBV5-6 and TRBJ2-5; 7 nucleotides agree with TRBD1. CDR1 SGHDT and CDR2 YYEEEE come from the germline V gene. V shed 1 base and J 2 bases; nucleotides not matched to a gene: 5. CDR3 length: 15 residues. The CDR3 DNA is TGTGCCAGCAGCTTGAGGGGGCGCAAACAAGAGACCCAGTACTTC. This gives the protein CASSLRGRKQETQYF.

The V and J genes are TRBV7-9 and TRBJ2-7; 7 bases agree with TRBD2. The V segment lost 3 bases and the J segment 6 bases; nucleotides outside the gene matches: 8. This CDR3 has 14 residues. In germline, CDR1 is SEHNR, CDR2 FQNEAQ (reference sequence). CDR3 nucleotide sequence: TGTGCCAGCAGCTTCGGGGGGAATTGGGGCGAGCAGTACTTC. As protein: CASSFGGNWGEQYF.

The rearrangement links TRBV4-2 to TRBJ2-7; D perhaps matches TRBD1 (6 bases). V lost 4 bases and J 3 bases, leaving 19 bases between the germline ends. This CDR3 has 16 residues. Germline CDR1 reads LGHNA; CDR2 reads YNFKEQ. CDR3 sequence: CASSPRNRVAHYEQYF. For the CDR3, the DNA is TGTGCCAGCAGCCCTCGAAACAGGGTTGCCCACTACGAGCAGTACTTC.

The V call is TRBV5-6, the J call TRBJ2-3; 15 nucleotides align to TRBD2. The trim removed 3 bases at V and 1 base at J, leaving 3 bases unmatched. The CDR3 has 17 residues. CDR1 and CDR2 from the germline V gene are SGHDT and YYEEEE. The CDR3 is CASSWGTSGGRTDTQYF. The CDR3 coding sequence is TGTGCCAGCAGCTGGGGGACTAGCGGGGGGCGCACAGATACGCAGTATTTT. The whole variable domain, filled in from reference TRBV5-6 and TRBJ2-3, reads DAGVTQSPTHLIKTRGQQVTLRCSPKSGHDTVSWYQQALGQGPQFIFQYYEEEERQRGNFPDRFSGHQFPNYSSELNVNALLLGDSALYLCASSWGTSGGRTDTQYFGPGTRLTVL.

The rearrangement joins TRBV7-6 to TRBJ2-5; perhaps TRBD1 as D (5 bases). V lost 1 base, J lost 0 bases, and 12 bases lay in between. The CDR3 extends over 16 amino acids. Germline V gene data show CDR1 as SGHVS and CDR2 as FNYEAQ. DNA for the CDR3: TGTGCCAGCAGCTTAGGAATAAGGGGATACCAAGAGACCCAGTACTTC. Residues: CASSLGIRGYQETQYF.